In this sample, the clone carrying this TCR beta chain is medium-sized. Measured with immunoSEQ multiplex PCR; TCRdb has only the in-frame clones, and not every one. Of over 25,000 clones listed, 80% to 85% were seen once; the top ten hold about a third. This sample was taken from a study of OX40 agonist ivuxolimab in advanced cancers. Sequences were derived from CD4+ or CD8+ T cells sorted from blood, sampled in a trial of the OX40 agonist ivuxolimab. This clonotype originated in an adult with an advanced solid tumor such as melanoma, head and neck, liver or kidney cancer.

The CDR3 coding sequence is TGTGCCAGCACGGAGGCAGGTTGGAGCGAGCAGTACTTC. Protein product: CASTEAGWSEQYF. The chain links TRBV2 to TRBJ2-7, with D tentatively TRBD2 (5 bases). Germline V gene data show CDR1 as SNHLY and CDR2 as FYNNEI. Trimming removed 7 bases at V and 6 bases at J, with 16 bases between. The CDR3 contains 13 residues.